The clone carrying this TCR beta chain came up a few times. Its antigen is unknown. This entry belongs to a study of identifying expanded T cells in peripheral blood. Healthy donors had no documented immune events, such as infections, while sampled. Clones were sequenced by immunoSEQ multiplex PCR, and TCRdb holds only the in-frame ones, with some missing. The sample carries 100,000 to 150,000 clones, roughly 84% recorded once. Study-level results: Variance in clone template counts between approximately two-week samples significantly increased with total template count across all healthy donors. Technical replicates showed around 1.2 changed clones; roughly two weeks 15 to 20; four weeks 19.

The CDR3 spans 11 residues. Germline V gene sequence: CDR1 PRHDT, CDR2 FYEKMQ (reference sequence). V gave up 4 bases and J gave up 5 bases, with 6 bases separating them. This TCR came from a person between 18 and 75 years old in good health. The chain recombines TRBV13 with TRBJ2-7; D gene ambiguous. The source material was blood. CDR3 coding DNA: TGTGCCAGCAGCTCGAGAGACGAGCAGTACTTC. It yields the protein CASSSRDEQYF.